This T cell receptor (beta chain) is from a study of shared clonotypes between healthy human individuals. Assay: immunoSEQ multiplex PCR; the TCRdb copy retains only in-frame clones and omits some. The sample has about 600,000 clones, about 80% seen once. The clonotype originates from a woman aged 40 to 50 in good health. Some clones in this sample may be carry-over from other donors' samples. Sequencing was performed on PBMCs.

The CDR3 coding sequence is TGTGCCAGCAGCCAATCAGGCCCTGGAAACACCATATATTTT. It encodes CASSQSGPGNTIYF. This chain joins TRBV7-2 and TRBJ1-3; D gene ambiguous. Trimming stripped 5 bases from V and 2 bases from J, with 10 bases between. The CDR3 has 14 residues. Germline V gene sequence: CDR1 SGHTA, CDR2 FQGNSA.